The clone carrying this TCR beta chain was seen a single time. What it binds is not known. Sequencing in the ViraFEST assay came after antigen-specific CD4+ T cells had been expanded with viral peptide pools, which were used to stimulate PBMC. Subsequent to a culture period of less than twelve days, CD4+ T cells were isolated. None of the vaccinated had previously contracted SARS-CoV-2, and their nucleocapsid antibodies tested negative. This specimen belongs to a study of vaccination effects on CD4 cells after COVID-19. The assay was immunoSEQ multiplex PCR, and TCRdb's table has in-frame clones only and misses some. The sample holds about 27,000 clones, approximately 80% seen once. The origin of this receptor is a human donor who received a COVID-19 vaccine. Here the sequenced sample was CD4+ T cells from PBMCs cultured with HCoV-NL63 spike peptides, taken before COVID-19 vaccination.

Here the CDR3 DNA reads TGTGCCAGTTCGGGCTCGACAGAGCAGTACTTC. Translated: CASSGSTEQYF. V and J are TRBV19 and TRBJ2-7; D uncertain. V lost 8 bases to trimming and J lost 7 bases, with 12 bases between them. Germline lookup yields CDR1 LNHDA and CDR2 SQIVND (reference sequence). The CDR3 covers 11 residues.